This TCR beta chain was retrieved from a study of Ad26.COV2.S vaccination and SARS-CoV-2 variants. Overall study: Ad26.COV2.S, an intramuscular injection, was given once or twice 56 days apart. Notes on the study in general: Vaccinees showed greater spike-specific TCR breadth than placebo recipients. Total T cell responses, in the TCR breadth and depth analyses, may have been underestimated.

This sample's treatment: about 20 received Ad26.COV2.S at low or high dose, single or two shots; about 5 received placebo; per-sample allocation not given. At day 63 after the first vaccine or placebo injection, samples were drawn. The CDR3 covers 15 residues. Germline V CDR1 and CDR2: KGHSH, LQKENI. Losses at the gene ends were 4 bases for V and 9 bases for J; bases not matched to a gene: 9. This clone has only one observation. The antigen is not known. Using immunoSEQ multiplex PCR, the repertoire was profiled, and TCRdb retains in-frame clones only, with some absent. The table has 300,000 to 400,000 clones, around 86% seen once.

This chain uses TRBV18 with TRBJ1-6, with 7 bases identical to TRBD1. Material: peripheral blood, obtained in a trial of Ad26.COV2.S vaccine versus placebo. The clonotype originates from a person between 18 and 65 years old who received the Ad26.COV2.S COVID-19 vaccine or a placebo. The CDR3 reads CASSRQEGARSPLHF. The CDR3, as DNA: TGTGCCAGCTCACGGCAAGAGGGGGCTCGTTCACCCCTCCACTTT.